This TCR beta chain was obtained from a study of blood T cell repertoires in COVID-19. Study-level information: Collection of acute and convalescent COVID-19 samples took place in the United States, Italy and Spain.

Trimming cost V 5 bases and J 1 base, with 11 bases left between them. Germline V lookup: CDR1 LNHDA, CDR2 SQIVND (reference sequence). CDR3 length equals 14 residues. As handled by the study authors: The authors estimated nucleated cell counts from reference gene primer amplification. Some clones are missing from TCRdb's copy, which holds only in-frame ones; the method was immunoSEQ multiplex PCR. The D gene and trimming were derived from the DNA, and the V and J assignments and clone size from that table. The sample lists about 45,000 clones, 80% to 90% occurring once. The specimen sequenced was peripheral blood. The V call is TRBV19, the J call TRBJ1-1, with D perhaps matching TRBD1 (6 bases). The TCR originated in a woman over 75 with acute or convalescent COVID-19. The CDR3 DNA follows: TGTGCCAGTAGTTTTGGACAGACGAACACTGAAGCTTTCTTT. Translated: CASSFGQTNTEAFF.